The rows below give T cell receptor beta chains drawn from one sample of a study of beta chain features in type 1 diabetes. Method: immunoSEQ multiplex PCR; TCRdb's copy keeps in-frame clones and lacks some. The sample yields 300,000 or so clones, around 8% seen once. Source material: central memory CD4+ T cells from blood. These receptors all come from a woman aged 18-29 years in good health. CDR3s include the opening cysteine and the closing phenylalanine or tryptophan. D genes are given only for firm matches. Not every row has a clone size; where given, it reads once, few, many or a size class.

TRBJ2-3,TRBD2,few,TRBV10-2,TGCGCCAGCAGTGACCGAAAACTAGCGGGAGGACGCACAGATACGCAGTATTTT,CASSDRKLAGGRTDTQYF
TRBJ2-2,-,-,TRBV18,TGTGCCAGCTCACCACCCCACACCGGGGAGCTGTTTTTT,CASSPPHTGELFF
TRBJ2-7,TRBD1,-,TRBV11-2,TGTGCCAGCAGCTTAGCAGGGACAGGACAGGGCTACGAGCAGTACTTC,CASSLAGTGQGYEQYF
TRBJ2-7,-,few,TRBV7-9,TGTGCCAGCAGTCCCTTAACCTACGAGCAGTACTTC,CASSPLTYEQYF
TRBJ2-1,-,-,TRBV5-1,TGCGCCAGCAGCTCACTCGGGAATGAGCAGTTCTTC,CASSSLGNEQFF
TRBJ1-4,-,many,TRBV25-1,TGTGCCAGCAGCGATAGACGGGGTATTGAAAAACTGTTTTTT,CASSDRRGIEKLFF
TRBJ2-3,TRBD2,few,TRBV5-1,TGCGCCAGCAGCTTCTTAGCGGGGAGCACAGATACGCAGTATTTT,CASSFLAGSTDTQYF
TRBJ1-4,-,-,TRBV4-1,TGCGCCAGCAGCCTGCGGGGGATATCAACTAATGAAAAACTGTTTTTT,CASSLRGISTNEKLFF
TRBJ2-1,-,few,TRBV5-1,TGCGCCAGCAGCTTTGGCGATAGTTACAATGAGCAGTTCTTC,CASSFGDSYNEQFF
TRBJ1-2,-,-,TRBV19,TGTGCCAGTACCCGCAACTATGGCTACACCTTC,CASTRNYGYTF
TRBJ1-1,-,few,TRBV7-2,TGTGCCAGCAGCTTACAACAGGGATTAAGGACTGAAGCTTTCTTT,CASSLQQGLRTEAFF
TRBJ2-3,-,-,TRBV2,TGTGCCAGCATTAGTGGTAGTGCAGATACGCAGTATTTT,CASISGSADTQYF
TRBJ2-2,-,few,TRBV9,TGTGCCAGCAGCGTAGAGTCAGTTCCTAACACCGGGGAGCTGTTTTTT,CASSVESVPNTGELFF
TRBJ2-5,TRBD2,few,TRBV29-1,TGCAGCGTTGAATTCGGGCTAGCGGGTTCGGAGACCCAGTACTTC,CSVEFGLAGSETQYF
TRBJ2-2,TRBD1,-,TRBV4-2,TGTGCCAGCAGCCTCGACAGGGTGCTTAACACCGGGGAGCTGTTTTTT,CASSLDRVLNTGELFF
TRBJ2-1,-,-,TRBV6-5,TGTGCCAGCAGCCGGGGATTGGGTGAGCAGTTCTTC,CASSRGLGEQFF
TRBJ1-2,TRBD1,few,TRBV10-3,TGTGCCATCACCGACAGGGGGACTAACTATGGCTACACCTTC,CAITDRGTNYGYTF
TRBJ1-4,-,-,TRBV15,TGTGCCACCAGCAGAGGGTCAGGACCCTCAACTAATGAAAAACTGTTTTTT,CATSRGSGPSTNEKLFF
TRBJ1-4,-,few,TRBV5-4,TGTGCCTGCGGGATAGGGGGGAGGAATGAAAAACTGTTTTTT,CACGIGGRNEKLFF
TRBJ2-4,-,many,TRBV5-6,TGTGCCAGCAGCTTAGTCGGGAGCGCCATTCAGTACTTC,CASSLVGSAIQYF
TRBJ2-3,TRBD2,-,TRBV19,TGTGCCAGTAGTATGCTAGCGGGAGTGAAAGATACGCAGTATTTT,CASSMLAGVKDTQYF
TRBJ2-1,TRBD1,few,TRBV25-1,TGTGCCAGCAGTGAAACGGGGACAGGGGGGAATGAGCAGTTCTTC,CASSETGTGGNEQFF
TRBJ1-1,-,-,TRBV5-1,TGCGCCAGCAGCTTGTCGGCAGCTTACACTGAAGCTTTCTTT,CASSLSAAYTEAFF
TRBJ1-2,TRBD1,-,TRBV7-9,TGTGCCAGCAGCTTCGACAGGGACTATGGCTACACCTTC,CASSFDRDYGYTF
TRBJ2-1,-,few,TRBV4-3,TGCGCCAGCAGCCAAGGAATCGCCGGAAGGGGCTCCTACAATGAGCAGTTCTTC,CASSQGIAGRGSYNEQFF
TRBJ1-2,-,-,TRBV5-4,TGTGCCAGCAGCGGTCGGGACGGAGCTAACTATGGCTACACCTTC,CASSGRDGANYGYTF
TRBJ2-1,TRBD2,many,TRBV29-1,TGCAGCGCCGGAAGGCCTAGCGGGAGTGCGAATGAGCAGTTCTTC,CSAGRPSGSANEQFF
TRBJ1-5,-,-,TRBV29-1,TGCAGCTTCGCAGCAGGTCCTGATCAGGACCTGCATTTT,CSFAAGPDQDLHF
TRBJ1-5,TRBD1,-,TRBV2,TGTGCCAGCAGTGGGGGACAGGGCAATCAGCCCCAGCATTTT,CASSGGQGNQPQHF
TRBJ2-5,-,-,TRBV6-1,TGTGCCAGCAGTGAGAACAGGCAGACCCAAGAGACCCAGTACTTC,CASSENRQTQETQYF
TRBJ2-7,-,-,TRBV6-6,TGTGCCAGCCGCTTCGGGATAACCTACGAGCAGTACTTC,CASRFGITYEQYF
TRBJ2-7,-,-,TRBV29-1,TGCAGCGCTACGGGGGTCGGGAGCCACGAGCAGTACTTC,CSATGVGSHEQYF
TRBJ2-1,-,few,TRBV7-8,TGTGCCAGCAGCTTATTGATTCGCGACAATGAGCAGTTCTTC,CASSLLIRDNEQFF
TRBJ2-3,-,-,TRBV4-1,TGCGCCAGCAGCCAGGGCCGGGAGATGGGCACAGATACGCAGTATTTT,CASSQGREMGTDTQYF
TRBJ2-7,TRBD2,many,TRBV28,TGTGCCAGCACCAGCGCCGGGACTAGCGGCTCCTACGAGCAGTACTTC,CASTSAGTSGSYEQYF
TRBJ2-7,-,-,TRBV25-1,TGTGCCAGCAGTGATGGGGGCCACTCCGAGCAGTACTTC,CASSDGGHSEQYF
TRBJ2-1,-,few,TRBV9,TGTGCCAGCAGCGTAGCAGGGCTAGCCTACAATGAGCAGTTCTTC,CASSVAGLAYNEQFF
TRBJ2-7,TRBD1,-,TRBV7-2,TGTGCCAGCAGCTTATGGGGACAGGTGACCTACGAGCAGTACTTC,CASSLWGQVTYEQYF
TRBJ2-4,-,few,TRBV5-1,TGCGCCAGCAGCTTGAGTAGCGCAAGCCGGGGTATCTCTAACATTCAGTACTTC,CASSLSSASRGISNIQYF
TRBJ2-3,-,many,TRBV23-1,TGCGCCAGCAGTAGTGCAGCAGGGGATTATCCTATCACAGATACGCAGTATTTT,CASSSAAGDYPITDTQYF
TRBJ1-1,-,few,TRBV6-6,TGTGCCAGCAGTACAACAGACACCAACACTGAAGCTTTCTTT,CASSTTDTNTEAFF
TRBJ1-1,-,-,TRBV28,TGTGCCAGCAGTTTCCGAGCGAACACTGAAGCTTTCTTT,CASSFRANTEAFF